The 26 T cell receptor beta chains in this list originate from one sample, sequenced in a study of PD-1 blockade in classical Hodgkin lymphoma (dated by TCRdb to 2020 to 2022). To prepare the library, the immunoSEQ multiplex PCR assay was applied. TCRdb stores this immuneACCESS table with in-frame sequences only. Part of the clones is absent; in the studies checked, under half of the shortfall reflects unresolved V genes, and no reason is known for the rest. This sample has around 18,000 clones in its table, and more than 65% of those were observed once. Of the sample, around 2.6% falls within the top ten clones. What this sample's time point label stands for: cycle 4 day 1 (C4D1), after 6 weeks of nivolumab. Every trial patient had relapsed after autologous stem cell transplantation, and cohorts A, B and C differed in prior brentuximab vedotin exposure. CD4+ T cells were purified from thawed PBMCs by magnetic negative selection with a Miltenyi CD4+ T cell isolation kit.

The source material was CD4+ T cells from blood, sampled before the fourth cycle of nivolumab. The receptors shown here come from a human donor with classical Hodgkin lymphoma.

V gene TRBV18 combines with J gene TRBJ2-1, with TRBD2 matching 12 bases. The germline CDR1 and CDR2 sequences are KGHSH and LQKENI. The CDR3 length is 16 residues. J lost 5 bases, V lost 3 bases, and 5 bases had no gene match. CDR3 protein: CASSPQLAGGNNEQFF. The CDR3 DNA reads TGTGCCAGCTCACCCCAACTAGCGGGGGGAAACAATGAGCAGTTCTTC.

The chain joins TRBV6-5 to TRBJ2-5, with 11 bases matching TRBD2. Germline loops: CDR1 MNHEY, CDR2 SVGAGI. Trimming removed 7 bases from V and 4 bases from J; junction bases left unmatched: 2. CDR3 length: 13 residues. The CDR3, as DNA: TGTGCCAGCAAGACTAGCGGGGCAGAGACCCAGTACTTC. It encodes CASKTSGAETQYF.

In this sample, this clone turned up a few times. V and J are TRBV14 and TRBJ1-1, with 10 bases fitting TRBD1. The CDR3 consists of 14 residues. Germline V gene data show CDR1 as SGHDN and CDR2 as FVKESK. V dropped 2 bases and J dropped 6; count of bases not matched to a gene: 3. Here the CDR3 DNA reads TGTGCCAGCAGCCAACCCGGGACAGGGGCTGAAGCTTTCTTT. Translating it yields CASSQPGTGAEAFF. The complete variable domain, with remaining parts taken from reference TRBV14 and TRBJ1-1, reads EAGVTQFPSHSVIEKGQTVTLRCDPISGHDNLYWYRRVMGKEIKFLLHFVKESKQDESGMPNNRFLAERTGGTYSTLKVQPAELEDSGVYFCASSQPGTGAEAFFGQGTRLTVV.

This clone was detected a few times. CDR3 nucleotides: TGCGCCAGCATGAACTCTGGGGGTCGGACTGAAGCTTTCTTT. Translated, it gives CASMNSGGRTEAFF. This chain joins TRBV5-1 and TRBJ1-1, with a possible D match to TRBD1 (5 bases). The CDR3 has 14 amino acids. Germline assignment: CDR1 SGHRS and CDR2 YFSETQ. The V gene lost 6 bases and the J gene lost 5 bases, with 17 bases spanning the gap. Together with reference TRBV5-1 and TRBJ1-1, the CDR3 gives the full variable domain: KAGVTQTPRYLIKTRGQQVTLSCSPISGHRSVSWYQQTPGQGLQFLFEYFSETQRNKGNFPGRFSGRQFSNSRSEMNVSTLELGDSALYLCASMNSGGRTEAFFGQGTRLTVV.

The CDR3, as DNA: TGCGCCAGCAGCCAAGAGAACTCGGGGCCCCCCTACGAGCAGTACTTC. It yields the protein CASSQENSGPPYEQYF. V gene TRBV4-3 combines with J gene TRBJ2-7; TRBD1 or TRBD2 may be the D gene (5 bases each). The CDR3 has 16 residues. Germline V gene sequence: CDR1 LGHNA, CDR2 YSLEER. The V end was cut by 0 bases, the J end by 2 bases, with 14 bases between.

This clone was counted between two and nine times. The chain employs TRBV2 and TRBJ2-7, with 7 bases matching TRBD1. This CDR3 is 15 amino acids long. The germline V gene encodes CDR1 SNHLY and CDR2 FYNNEI. V trimming: 6 bases; J trimming: 0 bases; junction bases outside the gene matches: 8. The CDR3 is CASRLQGISSYEQYF. The CDR3 DNA is TGTGCCAGCAGGCTACAGGGGATTAGCTCCTACGAGCAGTACTTC. Combining the CDR3 with reference TRBV2 and TRBJ2-7 gives the whole variable domain EPEVTQTPSHQVTQMGQEVILRCVPISNHLYFYWYRQILGQKVEFLVSFYNNEISEKSEIFDDQFSVERPDGSNFTLKIRSTKLEDSAMYFCASRLQGISSYEQYFGPGTRLTVT.

The chain links TRBV2 to TRBJ1-1; a weak D match, TRBD1 (5 bases). V lost 7 bases and J 1 base, leaving 13 bases between the germline ends. Germline V gene lookup returns CDR1 SNHLY and CDR2 FYNNEI. This CDR3 has 14 amino acids. DNA for the CDR3: TGTGCCAGCACGGGCAGGGTCTCGAACACTGAAGCTTTCTTT. Translated: CASTGRVSNTEAFF.

The chain links TRBV6-1 to TRBJ2-3; D uncertain. V lost 4 bases and J lost 3, with 11 bases in between. Germline values: CDR1 MNHNS, CDR2 SASEGT. CDR3 length equals 14 residues. The CDR3 DNA is TGTGCCAGCAGTGTCACCCCGAGGACAGATACGCAGTATTTT. Its translation is CASSVTPRTDTQYF.

Within the sample, this clone is medium-sized. The chain carries TRBV5-4 and TRBJ1-4, with D hard to call. Germline CDR1 is SGHNT and CDR2 is YYREEE (reference sequence). Deletions cut 5 bases from V and 4 bases from J, with 12 bases between. CDR3 length: 14 residues. In DNA, the CDR3 is TGTGCCAGCAGTCCCGGGTCCTTTAATGAAAAACTGTTTTTT. Its translation: CASSPGSFNEKLFF. The whole variable domain, remainder taken from reference TRBV5-4 and TRBJ1-4, is ETGVTQSPTHLIKTRGQQVTLRCSSQSGHNTVSWYQQALGQGPQFIFQYYREEENGRGNFPPRFSGLQFPNYSSELNVNALELDDSALYLCASSPGSFNEKLFFGSGTQLSVL.

The chain links TRBV9 to TRBJ2-7, with 14 bases matching TRBD2. Germline CDR1 reads SGDLS; CDR2 reads YYNGEE. The trim removed 3 bases at V and 4 bases at J, leaving 3 bases unmatched. This CDR3 comprises 15 residues. CDR3 region: CASSGGTSGSYEQYF. Written as DNA, the CDR3 is TGTGCCAGCAGCGGAGGGACTAGCGGGAGTTACGAGCAGTACTTC.

This chain joins TRBV7-2 and TRBJ2-2, with TRBD2 matching over 10 bases. Germline CDR1 reads SGHTA; CDR2 reads FQGNSA. The CDR3 has 18 amino acids. The V gene end was trimmed by 2 bases and the J gene end by 3 bases; junction bases not matched to a gene: 9. The CDR3, as DNA: TGTGCCAGCAGCTTAATAGGGATAGCGGGGGGATACACCGGGGAGCTGTTTTTT. As protein: CASSLIGIAGGYTGELFF.

This sequence joins TRBV19 and TRBJ1-5; 7 bases line up with TRBD1. The CDR3 is 14 amino acids. J was trimmed by 5 bases and V by 5 bases; bases with no gene match: 6. Germline CDR1 reads LNHDA; CDR2 reads SQIVND (reference sequence). The CDR3 here is CASSPPRGYQPQHF. The CDR3 DNA reads TGTGCCAGTAGTCCCCCCAGGGGGTATCAGCCCCAGCATTTT.

The rearrangement links TRBV5-1 to TRBJ1-4, with a weak D call TRBD1 (6 bases). Trimming took off 1 base at V and 5 bases at J, with 12 bases between the two ends. CDR3 size: 15 residues. Germline V gene sequence: CDR1 SGHRS, CDR2 YFSETQ. The CDR3 nucleotides are TGCGCCAGCAGCTTGATTCAGGGGCGAAATGAAAAACTGTTTTTT. This gives the protein CASSLIQGRNEKLFF. Filled out from reference TRBV5-1 and TRBJ1-4, the complete variable domain reads KAGVTQTPRYLIKTRGQQVTLSCSPISGHRSVSWYQQTPGQGLQFLFEYFSETQRNKGNFPGRFSGRQFSNSRSEMNVSTLELGDSALYLCASSLIQGRNEKLFFGSGTQLSVL.

The chain recombines TRBV21-1 with TRBJ1-2. TRBV21-1 constitutes a pseudogene. The CDR3 is 16 residues long. CDR3 in amino acids: CASSTPRTGTNYGYTF. Written as DNA, the CDR3 is TGTGCCAGCAGCACCCCTCGGACGGGGACTAACTATGGCTACACCTTC.

The chain uses TRBV5-8 and TRBJ1-2; D gene ambiguous. Trimming took 2 bases from V and 1 from J, leaving 12 bases between them. CDR3 length: 15 amino acids. Germline CDR1 and CDR2: SGHTS and YDEGEE. As DNA, the CDR3 is TGTGCCAGCAGCTTCAGTGGGGTAATTAACTATGGCTACACCTTC. This translates into CASSFSGVINYGYTF.

This clone was observed a few times. The chain uses TRBV4-3 and TRBJ1-1; 7 bases agree with TRBD1. CDR3 size: 15 residues. J gave up 0 bases and V 1 base, and 2 bases lay outside the gene matches. Germline CDR1 and CDR2: LGHNA and YSLEER. The CDR3, as DNA: TGCGCCAGCAGCCAAGCAGGGGGTTTGAACACTGAAGCTTTCTTT. This encodes CASSQAGGLNTEAFF.

The V gene is TRBV7-9, the J gene TRBJ2-4; D gene ambiguous. In germline, CDR1 is SEHNR, CDR2 FQNEAQ (reference sequence). V gave up 0 bases and J gave up 0 bases, with 3 bases separating them. This CDR3 has 14 residues. The CDR3 loop is CASSLAGAKNIQYF. As DNA, the CDR3 is TGTGCCAGCAGCTTAGCTGGAGCCAAAAACATTCAGTACTTC.

V usage is TRBV27 and J usage is TRBJ2-7; D may be TRBD2 (5 bases). Germline V gene lookup returns CDR1 MNHEY and CDR2 SMNVEV (reference sequence). V was clipped by 3 bases and J by 3 bases, with 9 bases between them. This CDR3 contains 13 residues. CDR3 nucleotide sequence: TGTGCCAGCAGTTTCGGGGTAATCTACGAGCAGTACTTC. Translation: CASSFGVIYEQYF.

The chain uses TRBV28 and TRBJ1-2, with D possibly matching TRBD1 (5 bases). There are 11 residues in the CDR3. Trimming removed 5 bases from V and 8 bases from J, with 9 bases in between. The V gene's germline CDR1 is MDHEN and CDR2 SYDVKM. The CDR3 loop reads CASSPGYGYTF. The CDR3 DNA follows: TGTGCCAGCAGTCCAGGGTACGGCTACACCTTC.

In its sample, this clone was seen a few times. The gene calls are TRBV10-3 and TRBJ1-3, with D tentatively TRBD1 (6 bases). Trimming removed 6 bases at V and 0 bases at J, with 9 bases between. The CDR3 loop spans 14 amino acids. Looked up from germline, CDR1 is ENHRY and CDR2 is SYGVKD. The DNA for the CDR3 is TGTGCCATCAGCCCGACAGGCTCTGGAAACACCATATATTTT. Its translation is CAISPTGSGNTIYF.

This chain links TRBV28 with TRBJ2-3; D is possibly TRBD2 (6 bases). CDR1 and CDR2 from the germline V gene are MDHEN and SYDVKM. The CDR3 extends over 16 amino acids. The V gene lost 3 bases and the J gene lost 0 bases, with 13 bases spanning the gap. This chain's CDR3 is CASSLGRGRSTDTQYF. CDR3 sequence (DNA): TGTGCCAGCAGTTTGGGGCGGGGCCGAAGCACAGATACGCAGTATTTT.

The V gene is TRBV6-1, the J gene TRBJ1-2; D perhaps matches TRBD1 (5 bases). V was cut by 2 bases and J by 0 bases, with 13 bases left in between. CDR3 length: 16 amino acids. CDR1 is MNHNS, CDR2 SASEGT, per germline. The CDR3 here is CASSEPGLSANYGYTF. The CDR3 DNA reads as TGTGCCAGCAGTGAACCGGGACTTTCAGCTAACTATGGCTACACCTTC.

The J gene is TRBJ2-2, the V gene TRBV9; D might be TRBD2 (5 bases). The V end was cut by 4 bases, the J end by 1 base, with 8 bases between. This CDR3 has 14 residues. Germline assignment: CDR1 SGDLS and CDR2 YYNGEE. The CDR3 nucleotides are TGTGCCAGCAGCCGGAGGCAGAACACCGGGGAGCTGTTTTTT. Translating gives CASSRRQNTGELFF. Supplemented by reference TRBV9 and TRBJ2-2, the full variable domain reads DSGVTQTPKHLITATGQRVTLRCSPRSGDLSVYWYQQSLDQGLQFLIQYYNGEERAKGNILERFSAQQFPDLHSELNLSSLELGDSALYFCASSRRQNTGELFFGEGSRLTVL.

This sequence joins TRBV2 and TRBJ2-7; D may be TRBD2 (6 bases). CDR1 is SNHLY, CDR2 FYNNEI, per germline. V shed 8 bases and J shed 3 bases, with 17 bases lying between them. CDR3 length equals 14 residues. In DNA form, the CDR3 reads TGTGCCAGCCAACCCCACATGGGGGGCTACGAGCAGTACTTC. Translating gives CASQPHMGGYEQYF.

The gene calls are TRBV5-6 and TRBJ1-5, with unresolved D. The CDR3 has 13 residues. The germline V gene encodes CDR1 SGHDT and CDR2 YYEEEE. Trimming shortened V by 2 bases and J by 3 bases, and 6 bases separated the two germline ends. The CDR3 sequence: CASSFRFNQPQHF. The DNA of the CDR3 is TGTGCCAGCAGCTTCCGATTCAATCAGCCCCAGCATTTT.

V is TRBV6-1 and J is TRBJ1-1; no firm D call. The CDR3 loop spans 12 amino acids. Trimming removed 6 bases from V and 6 bases from J, with 11 bases in between. Germline lookup yields CDR1 MNHNS and CDR2 SASEGT. The CDR3 here is CASRVVGAEAFF. In DNA form, the CDR3 reads TGTGCCAGCAGAGTAGTTGGGGCTGAAGCTTTCTTT.